Listed here are 26 T cell receptor beta chains from one sample, sequenced in a study of T-cell memory formation after mild COVID-19 (dated by TCRdb to 2020 to 2023). The library was made by 5' RACE. The instrument given in TCRdb is Illumina NovaSeq 6000. The public reads were quality trimmed at Q25 with fastp and then assembled into clones with MiXCR by TCRdb, keeping productive beta chains. Rows merge per CDR3 protein into single entries with the most common DNA and genes. For this sample there are around 130,000 distinct CDR3 sequences; around 14% appear just once. The ten top clones hold around 30% of the sample. Sequenced input: PBMCs or a T cell subset sorted from them (not recorded which). Source of these receptors: an adult woman who had mild COVID-19 (a few samples of this study predate the infection). The sample titles of this study are shuffled in the database, so cell type and time point are left out; the donor was told from shared clones.

The rearrangement uses TRBV4-1 and TRBJ2-7, with D maybe TRBD1 (6 bases). Germline CDR1 is MGHRA and CDR2 is YSYEKL. The CDR3 runs 16 residues. V was shortened by 3 bases and J by 2 bases, with 17 bases between the two germline ends. In nucleotides, the CDR3 is TGCGCCAGCAGCCAGACCCCCGGGACACTCACCTACGAGCAGTACTTC. Encoded protein: CASSQTPGTLTYEQYF.

This clonotype was seen only a few times. V and J are TRBV13 and TRBJ2-1; 10 positions match TRBD2. V dropped 7 bases and J dropped 12; count of bases not matched to a gene: 12. This CDR3 is built from 14 residues. Germline V lookup: CDR1 PRHDT, CDR2 FYEKMQ (reference sequence). The CDR3 sequence: CASTMRASGSVQFF. CDR3 DNA: TGTGCCAGCACCATGAGGGCTAGCGGGAGCGTGCAGTTCTTC.

The chain combines TRBV3-1 with TRBJ1-1; D is unclear. The germline V gene has CDR1 LGHDT and CDR2 YNNKEL (reference sequence). The CDR3 consists of 17 residues. Between the trimmed V and J ends, which lost 5 bases and 0 bases, there was a span of 19 bases. CDR3 DNA: TGTGCCAGCAGCAGCACGATAATTTCGGGGATGAACACTGAAGCTTTCTTT. Translating it yields CASSSTIISGMNTEAFF.

This clonotype was observed a handful of times. The rearrangement joins TRBV7-9 to TRBJ2-6; D unclear. The CDR3 covers 13 residues. Germline CDR1 SEHNR, CDR2 FQNEAQ (reference sequence). Trimming cost V 10 bases and J 2 bases, with 9 bases left between them. The DNA of the CDR3 is TGTGCCACCCAAAGCGCTGGGGCCAACGTCCTGACTTTC. Translated, it gives CATQSAGANVLTF.

This clonotype was counted many times. The chain combines TRBV24-1 with TRBJ2-6, with TRBD1 matching 7 bases. The CDR3 totals 21 residues. The germline CDR1 and CDR2 sequences are KGHDR and SFDVKD. V was pared by 3 bases and J by 0 bases, with 16 bases of the junction left unmatched. CDR3 DNA: TGTGCCACCAGTGATATCCCCAACTACAGGGGTGAAAACTCTGGGGCCAACGTCCTGACTTTC. Translation: CATSDIPNYRGENSGANVLTF.

The CDR3 bases are TGCGCCAGCAGCCAAGATGTAGTAGGGGCAACTGAAGCTTTCTTT. Its translation is CASSQDVVGATEAFF. The rearrangement links TRBV4-3 to TRBJ1-1; D is possibly TRBD1 (5 bases). The V gene's germline CDR1 is LGHNA and CDR2 YSLEER. The length of the CDR3 is 15 residues. V lost 0 bases and J 5 bases, leaving 13 bases between the germline ends.

V usage is TRBV5-1 and J usage is TRBJ2-5; a weak D match, TRBD1 (6 bases). V lost 4 bases, J lost 5 bases, and 12 bases lay in between. Germline CDR1 and CDR2: SGHRS and YFSETQ. The CDR3 contains 13 residues. The CDR3 protein is CASSPGDFETQYF. The CDR3 coding sequence is TGCGCCAGCAGCCCAGGGGATTTTGAGACCCAGTACTTC. The full variable domain, in which reference TRBV5-1 and TRBJ2-5 provide the parts outside the CDR3, is KAGVTQTPRYLIKTRGQQVTLSCSPISGHRSVSWYQQTPGQGLQFLFEYFSETQRNKGNFPGRFSGRQFSNSRSEMNVSTLELGDSALYLCASSPGDFETQYFGPGTRLLVL.

This clonotype was observed at least ten times. The chain has TRBV5-1 and TRBJ2-1; 10 bases fit TRBD2. The V and J ends lost 0 bases and 3 bases, in that order; junction bases with no gene match: 0. This CDR3 contains 15 residues. CDR1 and CDR2 (germline): SGHRS, YFSETQ. CDR3 in DNA: TGCGCCAGCAGCTTGGAGCGGGGGGGCTACAATGAGCAGTTCTTC. It yields the protein CASSLERGGYNEQFF.

This clonotype came up a few times. The CDR3 spells CASSQDWDEAFF. CDR3 nucleotide sequence: TGCGCCAGCAGCCAAGATTGGGATGAAGCTTTCTTT. The chain is built from TRBV4-3 and TRBJ1-1; D gene ambiguous. Germline V CDR1 and CDR2: LGHNA, YSLEER. The CDR3 has 12 amino acids. Trimming shortened V by 0 bases and J by 7 bases, and 6 bases separated the two germline ends.

V is TRBV7-8 and J is TRBJ2-1; TRBD1 matches at 9 bases. J lost 2 bases, V lost 3 bases, and 2 bases had no gene match. Germline assignment: CDR1 SGHVS and CDR2 FQNEAQ. The CDR3 contains 15 residues. The CDR3 DNA reads TGTGCCAGCAGCTTGGACAGGGGCCCCTACAATGAGCAGTTCTTC. It yields the protein CASSLDRGPYNEQFF.

The chain joins TRBV7-9 to TRBJ2-1; the D gene is possibly TRBD2 (6 bases). The CDR3 runs to 12 residues. CDR1 and CDR2 (germline): SEHNR, FQNEAQ (reference sequence). V was shortened by 5 bases and J by 8 bases, with 10 bases between the two germline ends. CDR3 DNA sequence: TGTGCCAGCAGCCGAGGAGGGCATGAGCAGTTCTTC. This encodes CASSRGGHEQFF.

The chain links TRBV5-4 to TRBJ2-7; tentative D call: TRBD1 (6 bases). Germline V gene data show CDR1 as SGHNT and CDR2 as YYREEE (reference sequence). The length of the CDR3 is 14 residues. V lost 1 base, J lost 3 bases, and 11 bases lay in between. The CDR3 region has the DNA TGTGCCAGCAGCTTGAGGGGGATTTACTACGAGCAGTACTTC. The encoded protein is CASSLRGIYYEQYF.

The chain uses TRBV2 and TRBJ2-7, with 7 bases fitting TRBD1. Germline V gives CDR1 SNHLY, CDR2 FYNNEI. Unmatched junction bases numbered 21, after V lost 8 bases and J lost 2 bases. The CDR3 is made up of 18 amino acids. The CDR3 DNA reads as TGTGCCAGCTGCGAGTTAATTATACAGGGGATAATTCCCTACGAGCAGTACTTC. This encodes CASCELIIQGIIPYEQYF. Full variable domain (outside the CDR3, taken from reference TRBV2 and TRBJ2-7): EPEVTQTPSHQVTQMGQEVILRCVPISNHLYFYWYRQILGQKVEFLVSFYNNEISEKSEIFDDQFSVERPDGSNFTLKIRSTKLEDSAMYFCASCELIIQGIIPYEQYFGPGTRLTVT.

The chain links TRBV11-2 to TRBJ2-5; D possibly corresponds to TRBD2 (6 bases). CDR3 length: 15 residues. Germline lookup yields CDR1 SGHAT and CDR2 FQNNGV. V gave up 1 base and J gave up 2 bases, with 11 bases separating them. The CDR3 nucleotides read TGTGCCAGCAGCTTAGGGTACGGGGGACAAGAGACCCAGTACTTC. Protein product: CASSLGYGGQETQYF.

This clonotype was counted between two and nine times. V is TRBV5-8 and J is TRBJ2-3; TRBD2 matches 12 bases. Trimming at V came to 4 bases and at J to 6 bases, leaving 6 bases not matched to a gene. CDR3 length: 15 residues. The germline V gene has CDR1 SGHTS and CDR2 YDEGEE. The CDR3 nucleotides are TGTGCCAGCAGCCCACTAGCGGGAGGAGGGGATACGCAGTATTTT. This sequence encodes CASSPLAGGGDTQYF.

This clonotype was observed a handful of times. J is TRBJ2-5 and V is TRBV21-1; TRBD2, the table's D call, was not compared with the DNA. TRBV21-1 is given as a pseudogene. The CDR3 is 17 amino acids. Written as DNA, the CDR3 is TGTGCCAGCAGCCACTCTGGGACTAGCGGGAAAGGGGAGACCCAGTACTTC. The encoded protein is CASSHSGTSGKGETQYF.

This clonotype was seen a handful of times. This chain connects TRBV6-5 to TRBJ2-5; maybe TRBD2 (7 bases). Deletions cut 6 bases from V and 1 base from J, with 21 bases between. In germline, CDR1 is MNHEY, CDR2 SVGAGI. The CDR3 totals 17 residues. As DNA, the CDR3 is TGTGCCAGCAGCCCCGGGCCAGGGCGGGGGCCCCAAGAGACCCAGTACTTC. This gives the protein CASSPGPGRGPQETQYF.

This clonotype was recorded a few times. This rearrangement joins TRBV7-2 to TRBJ2-5, with D uncertain. The CDR3 is 13 amino acids. V was shortened by 2 bases and J by 1 base, with 5 bases between the two germline ends. Germline V gene data show CDR1 as SGHTA and CDR2 as FQGNSA. The DNA for the CDR3 is TGTGCCAGCAGCTTAATTGGCCAAGAGACCCAGTACTTC. It yields the protein CASSLIGQETQYF. Complete variable domain (other parts from reference TRBV7-2 and TRBJ2-5): GAGVSQSPSNKVTEKGKDVELRCDPISGHTALYWYRQSLGQGLEFLIYFQGNSAPDKSGLPSDRFSAERTGGSVSTLTIQRTQQEDSAVYLCASSLIGQETQYFGPGTRLLVL.

This clonotype came up a few times. V is TRBV10-3 and J is TRBJ1-1, with D possibly being TRBD1 (5 bases). V was pared by 2 bases and J by 1 base, with 11 bases between. The CDR3 runs 15 residues. From germline, CDR1 is ENHRY and CDR2 SYGVKD. The CDR3 nucleotides read TGTGCCATCAGTGAGGTTCTGGGGCAGAACACTGAAGCTTTCTTT. Encoded protein: CAISEVLGQNTEAFF.

The table lists this clonotype with a few counts. The V gene is TRBV12-3 or TRBV12-4, the J gene TRBJ2-3; perhaps TRBD1 as D (6 bases). Trimming shortened V by 3 bases and J by 3 bases, and 13 bases separated the two germline ends. CDR3 length: 15 residues. CDR3 in DNA: TGTGCCAGCAGTTTTTTAGGGACAAGGACAGATACGCAGTATTTT. Its protein product is CASSFLGTRTDTQYF.

The chain uses TRBV7-9 and TRBJ1-2; TRBD1 aligns across 7 bases. Trimming took 5 bases from V and 3 from J; bases not matched to a gene: 9. In germline, CDR1 is SEHNR, CDR2 FQNEAQ (reference sequence). There are 15 residues in the CDR3. The DNA for the CDR3 is TGTGCCAGCAGCGGGGGATCGGGACAGCACTATGGCTACACCTTC. It codes for CASSGGSGQHYGYTF.

The chain recombines TRBV6-5 with TRBJ2-1; 8 bases map to TRBD1. CDR1 MNHEY and CDR2 SVGAGI come from the germline V gene. The CDR3 is made up of 15 amino acids. Germline trimming cut 3 bases from V and 5 bases from J; bases unmatched to any gene: 6. The CDR3 sequence: CASSYSGGAHNEQFF. In nucleotides, the CDR3 is TGTGCCAGCAGTTATTCAGGGGGCGCCCACAATGAGCAGTTCTTC.

The chain combines TRBV29-1 with TRBJ1-2; 10 bases are shared with TRBD1. Losses at the gene ends were 7 bases for V and 7 bases for J; bases not matched to a gene: 6. From germline, CDR1 is SQVTM and CDR2 ANQGSEA. CDR3 length equals 12 residues. The CDR3 coding sequence is TGCAGCGCCGCGACAGGGGGCTTTGGCTACACCTTC. Amino acids: CSAATGGFGYTF.

To note about this clonotype: A much bigger clone sits one base away, suggesting this may be a read error. The rearrangement uses TRBV7-9 and TRBJ2-7, with D unresolved. This CDR3 comprises 13 residues. Germline V gene lookup returns CDR1 SEHNR and CDR2 FQNEAQ (reference sequence). The V end was cut by 3 bases, the J end by 5 bases, with 11 bases between. Here the CDR3 reads CASSFGTKDEQYF. For the CDR3, the DNA is TGTGCCAGCAGCTTCGGCACTAAGGACGAGCAGTACTTC.

The table lists this clonotype with many counts. The chain combines TRBV5-1 with TRBJ2-7, with D tentatively TRBD1 or TRBD2 (5 bases each). CDR3 length: 14 residues. In germline, CDR1 is SGHRS, CDR2 YFSETQ. V shed 5 bases and J shed 2 bases, with 14 bases lying between them. CDR3 amino acids: CASRGQGETYEQYF. The CDR3 nucleotides are TGCGCCAGCAGAGGGCAGGGAGAAACCTACGAGCAGTACTTC.

There are many counts of this clonotype. V gene TRBV28 combines with J gene TRBJ1-5, with D maybe TRBD1 (6 bases). Germline V gene data show CDR1 as MDHEN and CDR2 as SYDVKM. This CDR3 is 15 amino acids long. The germline V and J ends were trimmed by 7 bases and 6 bases, with 19 bases remaining between them. This CDR3 reads CASTLGLQGSQPQHF. The CDR3 DNA reads as TGTGCCAGCACCTTAGGATTGCAGGGGAGTCAGCCCCAGCATTTT.